Listed below are T cell receptor beta chains from one sample, sequenced in a study of cytomegalovirus exposure and HLA in healthy donors. Assay used: immunoSEQ multiplex PCR; TCRdb lists only in-frame clones, some missing. The repertoire has 120,000 to 150,000 clones, about 82% of them found once; the top ten carry roughly 3.5%. The sequencing sample was made of PBMCs. The source of these receptors is a male donor in good health and CMV-seronegative. Each CDR3 is given with its conserved first and last residue. Each record gives: J gene, D gene, V gene, clone size, CDR3 protein, CDR3 DNA. D genes are given only for firm matches. Clone size is shown for a subset of rows, as once, few, many or a class of expanded clone.

j_gene: TRBJ2-5
d_gene: NA
v_gene: TRBV2
abundance: NA
CDR3aa: CASSEIRPPGDTQYF
CDR3nt: TGTGCCAGCAGTGAAATAAGGCCCCCGGGTGATACCCAGTACTTC

j_gene: TRBJ2-2
d_gene: TRBD1
v_gene: TRBV27
abundance: NA
CDR3aa: CASSPPGGQRDTGELFF
CDR3nt: TGTGCCAGCAGTCCCCCAGGGGGCCAGAGGGACACCGGGGAGCTGTTTTTT

j_gene: TRBJ2-7
d_gene: NA
v_gene: TRBV5-4
abundance: NA
CDR3aa: CASSLGVFEQYF
CDR3nt: TGTGCCAGCAGCTTGGGAGTGTTCGAGCAGTACTTC

j_gene: TRBJ1-4
d_gene: NA
v_gene: TRBV19
abundance: NA
CDR3aa: CASQRSTNEKLFF
CDR3nt: TGTGCCAGTCAACGGTCAACTAATGAAAAACTGTTTTTT

j_gene: TRBJ2-3
d_gene: TRBD2
v_gene: TRBV5-1
abundance: few
CDR3aa: CASSTPLLASTDTQYF
CDR3nt: TGCGCCAGCAGCACCCCCCTACTAGCGAGCACAGATACGCAGTATTTT

j_gene: TRBJ2-7
d_gene: TRBD1
v_gene: TRBV28
abundance: NA
CDR3aa: CASSPGDRVNEQYF
CDR3nt: TGTGCCAGCAGTCCAGGAGACAGGGTCAACGAGCAGTACTTC

j_gene: TRBJ1-1
d_gene: TRBD1
v_gene: TRBV5-4
abundance: once
CDR3aa: CASSPQGTGGTEAFF
CDR3nt: TGTGCCAGCAGCCCTCAAGGGACAGGGGGGACTGAAGCTTTCTTT

j_gene: TRBJ1-1
d_gene: NA
v_gene: TRBV6-5
abundance: NA
CDR3aa: CASSPLGGEAFF
CDR3nt: TGTGCCAGCAGTCCGTTGGGGGGGGAAGCTTTCTTT

j_gene: TRBJ2-1
d_gene: TRBD1
v_gene: TRBV4-1
abundance: NA
CDR3aa: CASSQIGTGLRSGSYNEQFF
CDR3nt: TGCGCCAGCAGCCAAATCGGGACAGGGTTACGGTCAGGGTCCTACAATGAGCAGTTCTTC

j_gene: TRBJ2-7
d_gene: NA
v_gene: TRBV12-2
abundance: NA
CDR3aa: CASRARLDYEQYF
CDR3nt: TGTGCAAGTCGCGCCAGACTAGACTACGAGCAGTACTTC

j_gene: TRBJ2-2
d_gene: NA
v_gene: TRBV5-8
abundance: NA
CDR3aa: CASSPGLGNTGELFF
CDR3nt: TGTGCCAGCAGCCCGGGTCTAGGCAACACCGGGGAGCTGTTTTTT

j_gene: TRBJ2-6
d_gene: NA
v_gene: TRBV5-5
abundance: NA
CDR3aa: CASSLVGGSGANVLTF
CDR3nt: TGTGCCAGCAGCTTGGTAGGAGGCTCTGGGGCCAACGTCCTGACTTTC

j_gene: TRBJ2-1
d_gene: NA
v_gene: TRBV5-4
abundance: NA
CDR3aa: CASSSPDYLYNEQFF
CDR3nt: TGTGCCAGCAGCTCCCCGGACTACCTCTACAATGAGCAGTTCTTC

j_gene: TRBJ2-7
d_gene: NA
v_gene: TRBV5-6
abundance: NA
CDR3aa: CASSLTGNYEQYF
CDR3nt: TGTGCCAGCAGCTTGACTGGTAACTACGAGCAGTACTTC

j_gene: TRBJ2-7
d_gene: TRBD1
v_gene: TRBV28
abundance: NA
CDR3aa: CASSQGQGPSYEQYF
CDR3nt: TGTGCCAGCAGCCAGGGACAGGGCCCATCCTACGAGCAGTACTTC

j_gene: TRBJ2-3
d_gene: TRBD2
v_gene: TRBV7-3
abundance: NA
CDR3aa: CASSVTSGSGLTDTQYF
CDR3nt: TGTGCCAGCAGCGTAACTAGCGGGAGCGGCTTAACAGATACGCAGTATTTT

j_gene: TRBJ2-5
d_gene: TRBD2
v_gene: TRBV2
abundance: NA
CDR3aa: CATPGGTEETQYF
CDR3nt: TGTGCCACCCCGGGGGGAACGGAAGAGACCCAGTACTTC

j_gene: TRBJ1-2
d_gene: TRBD1
v_gene: TRBV7-9
abundance: NA
CDR3aa: CSSSSDRSPVGYTF
CDR3nt: TGTTCCAGCAGCTCGGACAGGTCCCCGGTCGGCTACACCTTC

j_gene: TRBJ1-5
d_gene: NA
v_gene: TRBV29-1
abundance: once
CDR3aa: CSVGQGNQPQHF
CDR3nt: TGCAGCGTTGGACAGGGCAATCAGCCCCAGCATTTT

j_gene: TRBJ1-5
d_gene: NA
v_gene: TRBV4-1
abundance: NA
CDR3aa: CASSRQVNQPQHF
CDR3nt: TGCGCCAGCAGCCGACAGGTCAATCAGCCCCAGCATTTT

j_gene: TRBJ1-2
d_gene: TRBD1
v_gene: TRBV19
abundance: NA
CDR3aa: CASSPQDRGPKGYTF
CDR3nt: TGTGCCAGTAGTCCCCAGGACAGGGGGCCAAAAGGCTACACCTTC

j_gene: TRBJ2-1
d_gene: NA
v_gene: TRBV5-1
abundance: NA
CDR3aa: CASSTGTGNYNEQFF
CDR3nt: TGCGCCAGCAGCACAGGAACAGGGAACTACAATGAGCAGTTCTTC

j_gene: TRBJ1-2
d_gene: TRBD1
v_gene: TRBV18
abundance: NA
CDR3aa: CASSRTGSSNYGYTF
CDR3nt: TGTGCCAGCTCACGGACAGGGTCCTCTAACTATGGCTACACCTTC

j_gene: TRBJ1-6
d_gene: NA
v_gene: TRBV6-5
abundance: once
CDR3aa: CASRSEVYNSPLHF
CDR3nt: TGTGCCAGCAGGTCAGAAGTATATAATTCACCCCTCCACTTT

j_gene: TRBJ1-1
d_gene: TRBD1
v_gene: TRBV4-2
abundance: NA
CDR3aa: CASSHLTDRAPLGTEAFF
CDR3nt: TGTGCCAGCAGCCATCTGACCGACAGGGCACCGCTTGGCACTGAAGCTTTCTTT

j_gene: TRBJ2-3
d_gene: TRBD1
v_gene: TRBV6-4
abundance: NA
CDR3aa: CASSGEDRGWTDTQYF
CDR3nt: TGTGCCAGCAGTGGAGAAGACAGGGGATGGACAGATACGCAGTATTTT

j_gene: TRBJ2-2
d_gene: TRBD1
v_gene: TRBV5-1
abundance: NA
CDR3aa: CASSSGQGANTGELFF
CDR3nt: TGCGCCAGCAGCTCGGGACAGGGAGCGAACACCGGGGAGCTGTTTTTT

j_gene: TRBJ1-2
d_gene: TRBD1
v_gene: TRBV28
abundance: few
CDR3aa: CASPPGAGQGQRWDYGYTF
CDR3nt: TGTGCCAGCCCCCCCGGCGCGGGACAGGGACAAAGGTGGGACTATGGCTACACCTTC

j_gene: TRBJ2-5
d_gene: NA
v_gene: TRBV5-1
abundance: NA
CDR3aa: CASSRQERRETQYF
CDR3nt: TGCGCCAGCAGCCGCCAGGAGAGGAGGGAGACCCAGTACTTC

j_gene: TRBJ2-1
d_gene: TRBD1
v_gene: TRBV2
abundance: NA
CDR3aa: CASSVGDRGRSYNEQFF
CDR3nt: TGTGCCAGCAGTGTCGGGGACAGGGGACGGTCCTACAATGAGCAGTTCTTC

j_gene: TRBJ1-5
d_gene: TRBD1
v_gene: TRBV7-9
abundance: few
CDR3aa: CASSPSGQGYQPQHF
CDR3nt: TGTGCCAGCAGCCCGTCGGGACAGGGGTATCAGCCCCAGCATTTT

j_gene: TRBJ2-6
d_gene: TRBD1
v_gene: TRBV19
abundance: NA
CDR3aa: CASSPSVGQPVLTF
CDR3nt: TGTGCCAGTAGTCCCTCGGTGGGACAGCCCGTCCTGACTTTC

j_gene: TRBJ2-7
d_gene: NA
v_gene: TRBV13
abundance: once
CDR3aa: CASSLTSREQYF
CDR3nt: TGTGCCAGCAGCTTAACTTCACGCGAGCAGTACTTC

j_gene: TRBJ1-1
d_gene: NA
v_gene: TRBV29-1
abundance: NA
CDR3aa: CSVKGGAEAFF
CDR3nt: TGCAGCGTAAAGGGGGGGGCTGAAGCTTTCTTT

j_gene: TRBJ2-5
d_gene: TRBD1
v_gene: TRBV7-8
abundance: NA
CDR3aa: CASSRTGGQETQYF
CDR3nt: TGTGCCAGCAGCCGCACAGGGGGGCAGGAGACCCAGTACTTC

j_gene: TRBJ2-7
d_gene: TRBD2
v_gene: TRBV28
abundance: NA
CDR3aa: CASSLQRGTSGNYEQYF
CDR3nt: TGTGCCAGCAGTCTACAGAGAGGGACTAGCGGGAACTACGAGCAGTACTTC

j_gene: TRBJ2-1
d_gene: NA
v_gene: TRBV7-8
abundance: NA
CDR3aa: CASSLQLITRNEQFF
CDR3nt: TGTGCCAGCAGCCTCCAACTGATCACCCGCAATGAGCAGTTCTTC

j_gene: TRBJ2-7
d_gene: TRBD2
v_gene: TRBV7-2
abundance: NA
CDR3aa: CASSLAEGWDYPTYEQYF
CDR3nt: TGTGCCAGCAGCTTAGCAGAGGGCTGGGACTACCCGACCTACGAGCAGTACTTC

j_gene: TRBJ2-7
d_gene: NA
v_gene: TRBV5-6
abundance: NA
CDR3aa: CASRWGQALEQYF
CDR3nt: TGTGCCAGCAGGTGGGGACAAGCCCTCGAGCAGTACTTC

j_gene: TRBJ2-7
d_gene: TRBD2
v_gene: TRBV7-3
abundance: once
CDR3aa: CASSLAGGAYEQYF
CDR3nt: TGTGCCAGCAGCTTAGCGGGAGGCGCCTACGAGCAGTACTTC

j_gene: TRBJ1-5
d_gene: NA
v_gene: TRBV27
abundance: NA
CDR3aa: CASSLTPGIYQPQHF
CDR3nt: TGTGCCAGCAGTTTAACCCCAGGAATCTATCAGCCCCAGCATTTT

j_gene: TRBJ2-7
d_gene: TRBD1
v_gene: TRBV19
abundance: NA
CDR3aa: CASEETGTGSYEQYF
CDR3nt: TGTGCCAGTGAAGAAACTGGGACAGGGTCCTACGAGCAGTACTTC

j_gene: TRBJ2-7
d_gene: TRBD1
v_gene: TRBV7-2
abundance: NA
CDR3aa: CASSRTGYGPLEQYF
CDR3nt: TGTGCCAGCAGCCGGACAGGGTACGGACCCCTCGAGCAGTACTTC

j_gene: TRBJ1-1
d_gene: NA
v_gene: TRBV7-9
abundance: NA
CDR3aa: CASLGIGDTEAFF
CDR3nt: TGTGCCAGCTTAGGGATAGGGGACACTGAAGCTTTCTTT

j_gene: TRBJ2-3
d_gene: NA
v_gene: TRBV30
abundance: NA
CDR3aa: CACSQGTYSTDTQYF
CDR3nt: TGTGCCTGTTCCCAGGGGACATATAGCACAGATACGCAGTATTTT

j_gene: TRBJ1-1
d_gene: TRBD1
v_gene: TRBV27
abundance: NA
CDR3aa: CASSLGTGNTEAFF
CDR3nt: TGTGCCAGCAGTTTAGGGACAGGGAACACTGAAGCTTTCTTT

j_gene: TRBJ1-1
d_gene: NA
v_gene: TRBV7-2
abundance: NA
CDR3aa: CASSLGWGQGMAEAFF
CDR3nt: TGTGCCAGCAGCTTAGGGTGGGGGCAGGGTATGGCTGAAGCTTTCTTT

j_gene: TRBJ1-1
d_gene: NA
v_gene: TRBV5-4
abundance: NA
CDR3aa: CASSFVGGDTEAFF
CDR3nt: TGTGCCAGCAGCTTTGTCGGGGGAGACACTGAAGCTTTCTTT

j_gene: TRBJ2-1
d_gene: TRBD1
v_gene: TRBV15
abundance: NA
CDR3aa: CATAIGQGGNEQFF
CDR3nt: TGTGCCACCGCTATCGGACAGGGAGGCAATGAGCAGTTCTTC

j_gene: TRBJ2-7
d_gene: NA
v_gene: TRBV29-1
abundance: NA
CDR3aa: CSVVSESYEQYF
CDR3nt: TGCAGCGTTGTCTCGGAGTCCTACGAGCAGTACTTC

j_gene: TRBJ1-1
d_gene: TRBD1
v_gene: TRBV7-9
abundance: NA
CDR3aa: CASSTDGQGALNTEAFF
CDR3nt: TGTGCCAGCAGTACCGACGGACAGGGAGCCCTGAACACTGAAGCTTTCTTT

j_gene: TRBJ2-7
d_gene: NA
v_gene: TRBV30
abundance: few
CDR3aa: CAWGEGYEQYF
CDR3nt: TGTGCCTGGGGAGAGGGCTACGAGCAGTACTTC

j_gene: TRBJ1-5
d_gene: NA
v_gene: TRBV4-2
abundance: once
CDR3aa: CASSQEQGRVNQPQHF
CDR3nt: TGTGCCAGCAGCCAAGAACAGGGACGGGTCAATCAGCCCCAGCATTTT

j_gene: TRBJ1-6
d_gene: TRBD1
v_gene: TRBV13
abundance: NA
CDR3aa: CASHPRGQSPLHF
CDR3nt: TGTGCCAGCCACCCGAGGGGGCAATCACCCCTCCACTTT

j_gene: TRBJ2-1
d_gene: NA
v_gene: TRBV14
abundance: NA
CDR3aa: CASSRLIVAEQFF
CDR3nt: TGTGCCAGCAGCCGACTAATAGTAGCTGAGCAGTTCTTC

j_gene: TRBJ1-5
d_gene: NA
v_gene: TRBV4-1
abundance: NA
CDR3aa: CASSEGRGKGQPQHF
CDR3nt: TGCGCCAGCAGCGAAGGCAGGGGAAAGGGTCAGCCCCAGCATTTT

j_gene: TRBJ2-1
d_gene: TRBD2
v_gene: TRBV6-5
abundance: once
CDR3aa: CASSLLAASYNEQFF
CDR3nt: TGTGCCAGCAGCCTACTAGCGGCCTCCTACAATGAGCAGTTCTTC

j_gene: TRBJ2-7
d_gene: TRBD2
v_gene: TRBV4-1
abundance: NA
CDR3aa: CASSLGLAGGPSYEQYF
CDR3nt: TGCGCCAGCAGCCTCGGACTAGCGGGAGGGCCGTCCTACGAGCAGTACTTC

j_gene: TRBJ1-1
d_gene: NA
v_gene: TRBV13
abundance: few
CDR3aa: CASSLVSNTEAFF
CDR3nt: TGTGCCAGCAGCTTAGTATCGAACACTGAAGCTTTCTTT